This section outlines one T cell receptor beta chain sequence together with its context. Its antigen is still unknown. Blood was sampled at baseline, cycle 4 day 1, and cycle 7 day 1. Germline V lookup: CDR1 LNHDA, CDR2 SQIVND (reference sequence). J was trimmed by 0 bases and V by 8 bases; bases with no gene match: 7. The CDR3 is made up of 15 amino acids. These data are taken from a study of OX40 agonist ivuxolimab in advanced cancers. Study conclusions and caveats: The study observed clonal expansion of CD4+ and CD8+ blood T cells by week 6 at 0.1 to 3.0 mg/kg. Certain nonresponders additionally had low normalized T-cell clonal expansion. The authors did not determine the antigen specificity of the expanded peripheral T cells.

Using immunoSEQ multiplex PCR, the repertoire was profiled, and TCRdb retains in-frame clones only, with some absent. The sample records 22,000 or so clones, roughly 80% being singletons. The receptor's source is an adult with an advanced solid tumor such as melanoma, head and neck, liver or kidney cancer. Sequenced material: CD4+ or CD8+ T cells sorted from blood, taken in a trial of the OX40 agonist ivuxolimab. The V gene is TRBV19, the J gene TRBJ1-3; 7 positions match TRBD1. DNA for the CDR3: TGTGCCAGTGATCCGGGACAGTTCTCTGGAAACACCATATATTTT. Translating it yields CASDPGQFSGNTIYF.